The 9 T cell receptor beta chains below were found in one sample sequenced in a study of blood T cell repertoires in COVID-19. Sequencing used immunoSEQ multiplex PCR; TCRdb keeps in-frame clones, though not all of them. This table has under 250,000 clones, 92% appearing once. Source material: peripheral blood. The receptors derive from a man aged 30 to 39 with acute or convalescent COVID-19.

CDR3: CSASGGRGGNNEQFF. CDR3 nucleotides: TGCAGTGCTAGTGGCGGGAGGGGGGGAAACAATGAGCAGTTCTTC. This sequence joins TRBV20-1 and TRBJ2-1, with 9 nucleotides matching TRBD2. The CDR3 has 15 amino acids. The germline V gene encodes CDR1 DFQATT and CDR2 SNEGSKA (reference sequence). The trim removed 3 bases at V and 5 bases at J, leaving 8 bases unmatched.

The chain is built from TRBV2 and TRBJ1-5, with no clear D. Germline V lookup: CDR1 SNHLY, CDR2 FYNNEI. With 5 bases removed from V and 0 bases from J, the gap between germline ends came to 5 bases. The length of the CDR3 is 13 residues. The CDR3 sequence is CASSLYSNQPQHF. DNA of the CDR3: TGTGCCAGCAGTCTATATAGCAATCAGCCCCAGCATTTT.

The V and J genes are TRBV3-1 (or the pseudogene TRBV3-2) and TRBJ1-2, with 9 positions matching TRBD1. This CDR3 has 16 residues. Per germline, CDR1 LGHDT and CDR2 YNNKEL (reference sequence). V was pared by 1 base and J by 5 bases, with 8 bases of the junction left unmatched. This chain's CDR3 is CASSQVGTGGPYGYTF. DNA for the CDR3: TGTGCCAGCAGCCAAGTGGGTACAGGGGGCCCGTATGGCTACACCTTC.

This chain uses TRBV29-1 with TRBJ2-3, with 8 bases identical to TRBD2. Per the germline V gene, CDR1 is SQVTM and CDR2 is ANQGSEA. The CDR3 runs to 13 residues. J gave up 4 bases and V 6 bases, and 6 bases lay outside the gene matches. The CDR3 region has the DNA TGCAGCGTGGAGCGGGAGCGTGCAGATACGCAGTATTTT. This codes for CSVERERADTQYF.

This clone was counted a single time. The chain uses TRBV10-1 and TRBJ2-3; the D is unclear. V was cut by 6 bases and J by 5 bases, with 9 bases left in between. The CDR3 is 12 amino acids. CDR1 WNHNN and CDR2 SYGVQD come from the germline V gene (reference sequence). The CDR3 sequence: CASSARGDTQYF. The CDR3 DNA reads TGCGCCAGCAGCGCGAGAGGAGATACGCAGTATTTT.

The gene calls are TRBV9 and TRBJ2-5, with TRBD1 as a possible D gene (5 bases). The CDR3 totals 19 residues. CDR1 and CDR2 (germline): SGDLS, YYNGEE. V was cut by 3 bases and J by 4 bases, with 28 bases left in between. Here the CDR3 DNA reads TGTGCCAGCAGCGGAAATTCGGTCGGGTCTAATTTTAGGGGAGAGACCCAGTACTTC. As protein: CASSGNSVGSNFRGETQYF. Full variable domain (remainder filled in from reference TRBV9 and TRBJ2-5): DSGVTQTPKHLITATGQRVTLRCSPRSGDLSVYWYQQSLDQGLQFLIQYYNGEERAKGNILERFSAQQFPDLHSELNLSSLELGDSALYFCASSGNSVGSNFRGETQYFGPGTRLLVL.

The chain carries TRBV12-3 or TRBV12-4 and TRBJ1-2, with unresolved D. The CDR3 is made up of 12 amino acids. Trimming removed 6 bases from V and 2 bases from J, with 7 bases in between. The CDR3 nucleotides read TGTGCCAGCAGGGGAGGGAACTATGGCTACACCTTC. It translates to CASRGGNYGYTF.

V and J are TRBV7-9 and TRBJ1-5; 8 bases map to TRBD1. The V segment lost 5 bases and the J segment 6 bases; nucleotides outside the gene matches: 6. The length of the CDR3 is 14 residues. Germline CDR1 is SEHNR and CDR2 is FQNEAQ (reference sequence). This CDR3 is CASSLTGGSQPQHF. CDR3 coding DNA: TGTGCCAGCAGCCTTACAGGGGGGAGTCAGCCCCAGCATTTT.

The V and J genes are TRBV6-1 and TRBJ2-7; maybe TRBD1 (6 bases). The V and J ends lost 2 bases and 2 bases respectively, with 13 bases between them. The CDR3 is 15 amino acids. The V gene's germline CDR1 is MNHNS and CDR2 SASEGT. The CDR3 sequence: CASSEQGSRAYEQYF. In DNA form, the CDR3 reads TGTGCCAGCAGTGAACAGGGGTCTCGGGCCTACGAGCAGTACTTC.